This T cell receptor (beta chain) was identified during a study of STAT5B mutations in CD4+ large granular lymphocyte leukemia. This table comes from immunoSEQ multiplex PCR, and its TCRdb copy is limited to in-frame clones, with some not included. The data contain approximately 52,000 clones, about 70% of them singletons. CDR1 MNHNS and CDR2 SASEGT come from the germline V gene. The V gene lost 10 bases and the J gene lost 2 bases, with 18 bases spanning the gap. The CDR3 is made up of 14 amino acids. In this sample, this clone turned up a few times. V usage is TRBV6-1 and J usage is TRBJ2-7; TRBD2 is a possible D gene (7 bases). Specimen: CD4+ T cells from blood buffy coats. This TCR derives from a human donor in good health. CDR3 amino acids: CATWVGGEPYEQYF. DNA for the CDR3: TGTGCCACCTGGGTAGGGGGGGAACCCTACGAGCAGTACTTC.